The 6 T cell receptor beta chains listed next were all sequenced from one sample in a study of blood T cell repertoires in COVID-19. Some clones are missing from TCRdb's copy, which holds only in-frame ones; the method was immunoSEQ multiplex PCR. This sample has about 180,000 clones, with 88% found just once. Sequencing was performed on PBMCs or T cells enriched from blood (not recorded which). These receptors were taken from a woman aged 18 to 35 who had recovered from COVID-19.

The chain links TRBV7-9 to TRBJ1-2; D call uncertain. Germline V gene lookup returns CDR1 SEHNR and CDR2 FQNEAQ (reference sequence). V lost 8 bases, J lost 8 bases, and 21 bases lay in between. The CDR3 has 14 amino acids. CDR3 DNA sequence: TGTGCCAGCGGGTCCAAGACTGGTTTTGAGGGCTACACCTTC. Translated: CASGSKTGFEGYTF.

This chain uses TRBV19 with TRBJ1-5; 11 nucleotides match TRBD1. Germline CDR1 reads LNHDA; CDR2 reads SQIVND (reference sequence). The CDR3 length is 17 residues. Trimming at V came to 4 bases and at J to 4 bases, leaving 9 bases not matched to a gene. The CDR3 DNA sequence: TGTGCCAGTAGTACAACCGGGACAGGGGGATCAAATCAGCCCCAGCATTTT. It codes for CASSTTGTGGSNQPQHF.

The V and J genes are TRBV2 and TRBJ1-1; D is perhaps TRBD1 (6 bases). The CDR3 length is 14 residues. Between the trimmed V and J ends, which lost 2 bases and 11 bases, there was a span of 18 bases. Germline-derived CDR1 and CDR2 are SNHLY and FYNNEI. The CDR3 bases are TGTGCCAGCAGTGAACGGAGACAGGAACTAAGGGCTTTCTTT. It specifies CASSERRQELRAFF.

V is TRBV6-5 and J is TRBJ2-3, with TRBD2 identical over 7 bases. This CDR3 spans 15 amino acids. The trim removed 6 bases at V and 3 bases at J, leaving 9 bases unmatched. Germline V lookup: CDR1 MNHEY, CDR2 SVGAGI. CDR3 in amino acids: CASSALLASTDTQYF. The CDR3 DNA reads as TGTGCCAGCAGCGCACTACTAGCGTCGACAGATACGCAGTATTTT.

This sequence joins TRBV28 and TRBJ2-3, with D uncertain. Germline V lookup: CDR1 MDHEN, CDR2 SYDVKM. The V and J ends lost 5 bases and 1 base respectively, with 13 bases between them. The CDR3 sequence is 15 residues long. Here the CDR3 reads CASSPMGIGTDTQYF. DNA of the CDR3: TGTGCCAGCAGTCCGATGGGCATTGGCACAGATACGCAGTATTTT.

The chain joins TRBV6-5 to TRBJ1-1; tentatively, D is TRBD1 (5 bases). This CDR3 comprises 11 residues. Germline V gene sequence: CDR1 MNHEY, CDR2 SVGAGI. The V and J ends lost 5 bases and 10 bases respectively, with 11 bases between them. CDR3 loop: CASSTGGSAFF. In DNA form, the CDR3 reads TGTGCCAGCAGTACCGGGGGTTCAGCTTTCTTT.